The T cell receptor beta chain described here comes from a study of molecular identifiers for immune sequencing clone quantification. A single count supports this clonotype. Its specificity is unknown. A much larger clone differs by one base, so this may be a read error. Overall study findings and caveats: Even with around 1 million naive cells present, spiked Jurkat TCR RNA from one cell was reportedly detectable.

TCRdb re-derived calls from the PCR reads in MiXCR, one entry per CDR3 protein. The repertoire holds 40,000 to 65,000 distinct CDR3 sequences, with 35% to 40% as singletons. Source material: naive CD8+ T cells from blood, with Jurkat cell RNA spiked in. This sample's subset: FACS-sorted CD8+CD4-CCR7+CD45RA+ naive T cells. The TCR was taken from a human donor in good health. Some libraries in this study had Jurkat cell RNA spiked in.

The CDR3 DNA reads as TGTGCCAGCAGCAAACAGGGGGCTGGGGCCGACGTCCTGACTTTC. This translates into CASSKQGAGADVLTF. The V gene is TRBV7-9, the J gene TRBJ2-6; 9 bases align to TRBD1. CDR1 and CDR2 from the germline V gene are SEHNR and FQNEAQ (reference sequence). This CDR3 comprises 15 residues.